One and the same sample provided the 28 T cell receptor beta chains below, sequenced in a study of T cell responses to AZD1222 COVID-19 vaccine. TCRdb's copy holds only in-frame clones and misses some; the assay was immunoSEQ multiplex PCR. The sample comprises under 150,000 clones, about 91% of which are singletons, and approximately 2% rests with the top ten. The sequenced sample was peripheral blood, obtained 28 days after the second AZD1222 dose. The receptors were gathered from an adult who received the AZD1222 COVID-19 vaccine.

The rearrangement joins TRBV7-8 to TRBJ1-2; D gene ambiguous. CDR3 length: 13 amino acids. The V and J ends lost 1 base and 3 bases respectively, with 6 bases between them. The germline CDR1 and CDR2 sequences are SGHVS and FQNEAQ. In DNA form, the CDR3 reads TGTGCCAGCAGCTTAGAGGAACACTATGGCTACACCTTC. The encoded protein is CASSLEEHYGYTF.

The chain is built from TRBV16 and TRBJ2-6; no clear D gene. V was trimmed by 1 base and J by 0 bases, leaving 10 bases between them. Germline CDR1 KGHSY, CDR2 FQNENV. The CDR3 covers 17 residues. CDR3 bases: TGTGCCAGCAGCCAATTTGAGCGAAGCTCTGGGGCCAACGTCCTGACTTTC. Protein product: CASSQFERSSGANVLTF.

The gene calls are TRBV24-1 and TRBJ1-2; D uncertain. This CDR3 spans 12 amino acids. The ends were cut back, 1 base at V and 8 bases at J, with 7 bases in the middle. Germline V gene data show CDR1 as KGHDR and CDR2 as SFDVKD. This CDR3 reads CATSDFRVGYTF. The CDR3 DNA sequence: TGTGCCACCAGTGATTTTCGAGTGGGCTACACCTTC.

The chain is built from TRBV6-6 and TRBJ1-4; D unresolved. CDR1 MNHNY and CDR2 SVGAGI come from the germline V gene (reference sequence). Trimming removed 8 bases at V and 5 bases at J, with 18 bases between. The CDR3 covers 15 residues. The CDR3 nucleotides read TGTGCCAGCGCGGTCGACGGCATTTCAAATGAAAAACTGTTTTTT. Its protein product is CASAVDGISNEKLFF.

The J gene is TRBJ1-2, the V gene TRBV6-5; D unclear. Germline lookup yields CDR1 MNHEY and CDR2 SVGAGI. This CDR3 contains 12 residues. The V end was cut by 5 bases, the J end by 3 bases, with 7 bases between. DNA for the CDR3: TGTGCCAGCAGTCCGGGTGACTATGGCTACACCTTC. Protein product: CASSPGDYGYTF.

The V call is TRBV24-1, the J call TRBJ2-2; the match to TRBD1 covers 7 bases. Germline trimming cut 4 bases from V and 3 bases from J; bases unmatched to any gene: 7. The CDR3 has 16 amino acids. Germline V gives CDR1 KGHDR, CDR2 SFDVKD. The CDR3 DNA reads as TGTGCCACCAGTGACTCCACCACAGGGGACACCGGGGAGCTGTTTTTT. Translating it yields CATSDSTTGDTGELFF.

The rearrangement joins TRBV19 to TRBJ1-2; maybe TRBD1 (5 bases). The germline V gene has CDR1 LNHDA and CDR2 SQIVND (reference sequence). Trimming stripped 8 bases from V and 4 bases from J, with 23 bases between. CDR3 length equals 16 residues. This CDR3 reads CASQRGREVRGYGYTF. The CDR3 DNA is TGTGCCAGTCAAAGGGGCAGGGAAGTTCGGGGCTATGGCTACACCTTC.

The chain combines TRBV5-1 with TRBJ2-7; a possible D gene is TRBD2 (5 bases). The V gene lost 0 bases and the J gene lost 1 base, with 14 bases spanning the gap. CDR3 length equals 16 residues. CDR1 and CDR2 from the germline V gene are SGHRS and YFSETQ. The CDR3 DNA sequence: TGCGCCAGCAGCTTGGATGAGGCCCCGGGGTCCTACGAGCAGTACGTC. This encodes CASSLDEAPGSYEQYV.

The rearrangement links TRBV6-5 to TRBJ2-5, with 7 bases fitting TRBD1. The CDR3 extends over 15 amino acids. CDR1 and CDR2 (germline): MNHEY, SVGAGI. V shed 2 bases, J shed 2 bases, and the junction held 5 bases outside the gene matches. The CDR3 here is CASSYGGQIQETQYF. The CDR3, as DNA: TGTGCCAGCAGTTACGGGGGACAGATTCAAGAGACCCAGTACTTC.

This clone was recorded only once. This sequence joins TRBV6-6 and TRBJ1-6; D unresolved. CDR1 is MNHNY, CDR2 SVGAGI, per germline (reference sequence). The V and J ends lost 6 bases and 2 bases respectively, with 11 bases between them. There are 15 residues in the CDR3. This chain's CDR3 is CASSTLQPYNSPLHF. The CDR3 nucleotides read TGTGCCAGCAGCACCTTGCAGCCCTATAATTCACCCCTCCACTTT.

The rearrangement uses TRBV9 and TRBJ1-2; D unclear. The CDR3 runs to 14 residues. V was trimmed by 0 bases and J by 12 bases, leaving 18 bases between them. Germline V CDR1 and CDR2: SGDLS, YYNGEE. The chain's CDR3 is CASSVGHQGRRHTF. The DNA of the CDR3 is TGTGCCAGCAGCGTAGGGCATCAAGGGCGGAGACACACCTTC.

V usage is TRBV4-2 and J usage is TRBJ2-5; D may be TRBD1 or TRBD2 (5 bases each). This CDR3 has 16 amino acids. Trimming left V 0 bases short and J 5 bases short, with 16 bases between. The germline CDR1 and CDR2 sequences are LGHNA and YNFKEQ. The CDR3 loop reads CASSQDSAGITETQYF. The CDR3 coding sequence is TGTGCCAGCAGCCAAGATAGCGCAGGGATTACGGAGACCCAGTACTTC.

V usage is TRBV4-3 and J usage is TRBJ1-2; D gene uncertain. There are 16 residues in the CDR3. V was clipped by 0 bases and J by 8 bases, with 19 bases between them. Looked up from germline, CDR1 is LGHNA and CDR2 is YSLEER. CDR3 nucleotide sequence: TGCGCCAGCAGCCAAGATTTTGGCCGTGGCTCCGGAGGCTACACCTTC. Residues: CASSQDFGRGSGGYTF.

The rearrangement uses TRBV6-5 and TRBJ1-4; D ambiguous. Germline CDR1 and CDR2: MNHEY and SVGAGI. CDR3 length: 15 residues. Trimming left V 5 bases short and J 0 bases short, with 10 bases between. For the CDR3, the DNA is TGTGCCAGCAGTAAAACGGTTGCAACTAATGAAAAACTGTTTTTT. Translating it yields CASSKTVATNEKLFF.

The chain is built from TRBV4-1 and TRBJ1-4; no clear D. The CDR3 is made up of 13 amino acids. Germline V CDR1 and CDR2: MGHRA, YSYEKL. V lost 3 bases and J lost 5, with 7 bases in between. CDR3 region: CASSQVGNEKLFF. Here the CDR3 DNA reads TGCGCCAGCAGCCAGGTCGGGAATGAAAAACTGTTTTTT.

The chain carries TRBV5-1 and TRBJ1-5; a weak D match, TRBD1 (5 bases). The CDR3 length is 14 residues. V was clipped by 0 bases and J by 7 bases, with 11 bases between them. The germline gives CDR1 SGHRS, CDR2 YFSETQ. The CDR3 loop reads CASSLAGGTQPQHF. The CDR3 DNA sequence: TGCGCCAGCAGCTTGGCCGGGGGGACGCAGCCCCAGCATTTT.

V and J are TRBV7-9 and TRBJ1-2; D gene ambiguous. The CDR3 length is 14 residues. V lost 1 base, J lost 1 base, and 7 bases lay in between. CDR1 SEHNR and CDR2 FQNEAQ come from the germline V gene (reference sequence). The CDR3: CASSLGGNNYGYTF. DNA of the CDR3: TGTGCCAGCAGCTTAGGAGGCAATAACTATGGCTACACCTTC.

The chain uses TRBV14 and TRBJ2-3, with D perhaps TRBD2 (5 bases). V lost 0 bases, J lost 4 bases, and 14 bases lay in between. CDR3 size: 16 residues. Germline-derived CDR1 and CDR2 are SGHDN and FVKESK. In DNA, the CDR3 is TGTGCCAGCAGCCAAGATAGGGCTAGCTGGGCAGATACGCAGTATTTT. Its protein is CASSQDRASWADTQYF.

The genes are TRBV7-3 and TRBJ2-2; unclear D gene. The V gene's germline CDR1 is SGHTA and CDR2 FQGTGA. This CDR3 spans 13 amino acids. The V and J ends lost 5 bases and 6 bases respectively, with 10 bases between them. CDR3 sequence: CASSPQIAGELFF. Here the CDR3 DNA reads TGTGCCAGCAGCCCGCAGATTGCCGGGGAGCTGTTTTTT. Combining the CDR3 with reference TRBV7-3 and TRBJ2-2 gives the whole variable domain GAGVSQTPSNKVTEKGKYVELRCDPISGHTALYWYRQSLGQGPEFLIYFQGTGAADDSGLPNDRFFAVRPEGSVSTLKIQRTERGDSAVYLCASSPQIAGELFFGEGSRLTVL.

J is TRBJ1-4 and V is TRBV30; 7 nucleotides agree with TRBD1. The V segment lost 2 bases and the J segment 5 bases; nucleotides outside the gene matches: 8. The CDR3 sequence is 15 residues long. CDR1 and CDR2 from the germline V gene are GTSNPN and SVGIG (reference sequence). The CDR3 sequence: CAWSTPGTDNEKLFF. DNA of the CDR3: TGTGCCTGGAGTACACCCGGGACAGACAATGAAAAACTGTTTTTT.

J is TRBJ2-2 and V is TRBV6-5; D is uncertain. Germline V gene data show CDR1 as MNHEY and CDR2 as SVGAGI. Trimming stripped 11 bases from V and 6 bases from J, with 16 bases between. The CDR3 has 13 amino acids. CDR3 sequence (DNA): TGTGCCGTTCGGCGGCAAGGTCCCGGGGAGCTGTTTTTT. Its translation: CAVRRQGPGELFF.

This chain connects TRBV7-3 to TRBJ2-5, with TRBD2 matching 11 bases. From germline, CDR1 is SGHTA and CDR2 FQGTGA. Trimming cost V 7 bases and J 4 bases; bases outside gene matches: 8. This CDR3 comprises 15 residues. The CDR3 reads CASKLAGGLGETQYF. The CDR3 DNA is TGTGCCAGCAAATTAGCGGGGGGGCTCGGAGAGACCCAGTACTTC. The whole variable domain, remainder taken from reference TRBV7-3 and TRBJ2-5, is GAGVSQTPSNKVTEKGKYVELRCDPISGHTALYWYRQSLGQGPEFLIYFQGTGAADDSGLPNDRFFAVRPEGSVSTLKIQRTERGDSAVYLCASKLAGGLGETQYFGPGTRLLVL.

The gene calls are TRBV5-6 and TRBJ2-2, with D unclear. V lost 3 bases and J lost 2, with 11 bases in between. This CDR3 comprises 15 residues. Germline V lookup: CDR1 SGHDT, CDR2 YYEEEE. The CDR3 bases are TGTGCCAGCAGCTGGAAGGACCGAAACACCGGGGAGCTGTTTTTT. Amino acid sequence: CASSWKDRNTGELFF.

This clone was counted between two and nine times. As DNA, the CDR3 is TGTGCCAGCAGTCAGAGCTCCTACGAGCAGTACTTC. This gives the protein CASSQSSYEQYF. The chain recombines TRBV12-3 or TRBV12-4 with TRBJ2-7, with D unresolved. With 5 bases removed from V and 0 bases from J, the gap between germline ends came to 5 bases. The length of the CDR3 is 12 residues.

The gene calls are TRBV19 and TRBJ2-7; D possibly corresponds to TRBD2 (7 bases). Germline assignment: CDR1 LNHDA and CDR2 SQIVND (reference sequence). The CDR3 contains 15 residues. V was pared by 3 bases and J by 2 bases, with 14 bases between. The CDR3 sequence: CASSIGGARTYEQYF. DNA of the CDR3: TGTGCCAGTAGTATTGGGGGGGCCAGGACCTACGAGCAGTACTTC. Full variable domain (remainder filled in from reference TRBV19 and TRBJ2-7): DGGITQSPKYLFRKEGQNVTLSCEQNLNHDAMYWYRQDPGQGLRLIYYSQIVNDFQKGDIAEGYSVSREKKESFPLTVTSAQKNPTAFYLCASSIGGARTYEQYFGPGTRLTVT.

The genes are TRBV18 and TRBJ2-7; 15 nucleotides match TRBD2. Germline trimming cut 3 bases from V and 4 bases from J; bases unmatched to any gene: 7. Germline CDR1 reads KGHSH; CDR2 reads LQKENI. This CDR3 spans 17 amino acids. The CDR3 DNA reads TGTGCCAGCTCACCCGGGACTAGCGGGAGGCGCCAATACGAGCAGTACGTC. Protein: CASSPGTSGRRQYEQYV.

The chain is built from TRBV5-1 and TRBJ2-7, with a possible D match to TRBD1 (6 bases). There are 15 residues in the CDR3. In germline, CDR1 is SGHRS, CDR2 YFSETQ. Trimming took off 4 bases at V and 4 bases at J, with 18 bases between the two ends. CDR3 region: CASSGTGTSSYEQYF. CDR3 DNA: TGCGCCAGCAGCGGGACCGGGACATCCTCATACGAGCAGTACTTC.

The rearrangement links TRBV5-5 to TRBJ2-1, with 7 bases that match TRBD2. The length of the CDR3 is 14 residues. J was trimmed by 6 bases and V by 7 bases; bases with no gene match: 10. Germline V CDR1 and CDR2: SGHKS, YYEKEE (reference sequence). CDR3 DNA: TGTGCCAGCCGCGGCGGGAGAGTAATCAATGAGCAGTTCTTC. Protein sequence: CASRGGRVINEQFF.